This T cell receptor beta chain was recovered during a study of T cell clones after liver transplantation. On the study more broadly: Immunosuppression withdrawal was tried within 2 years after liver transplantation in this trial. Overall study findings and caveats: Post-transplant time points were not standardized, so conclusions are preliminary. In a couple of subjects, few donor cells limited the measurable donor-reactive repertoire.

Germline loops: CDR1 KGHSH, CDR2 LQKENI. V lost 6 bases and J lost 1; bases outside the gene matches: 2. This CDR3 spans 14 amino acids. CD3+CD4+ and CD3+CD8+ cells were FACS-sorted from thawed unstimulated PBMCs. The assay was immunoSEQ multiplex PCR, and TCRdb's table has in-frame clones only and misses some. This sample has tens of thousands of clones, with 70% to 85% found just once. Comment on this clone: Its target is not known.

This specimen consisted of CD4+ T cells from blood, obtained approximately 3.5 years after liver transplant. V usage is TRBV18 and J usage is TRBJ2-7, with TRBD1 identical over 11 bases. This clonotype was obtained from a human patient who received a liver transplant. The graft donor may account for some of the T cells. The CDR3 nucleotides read TGTGCCAGCTCCGGACAGGGGGCTTCCTACGAGCAGTACTTC. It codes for CASSGQGASYEQYF.